The 21 T cell receptor beta chains below all came from one sample that was sequenced in a study of regulatory T cells in long-lasting Graves disease. With iRepertoire HTBI primers and Arm-PCR of CDR3 regions, TCR beta libraries were built. TCRdb reprocessed the multiplex PCR reads via MiXCR and lists one record per CDR3 protein. Found here are over 300,000 distinct CDR3 sequences, about 20% of them singletons; the top ten hold just under 30%. Time point specified: persistent/refractory GD, antithyroid drugs over 5 years with positive TRAb. The TCR library was made from RNA extracted from PBMCs. This sample comprised peripheral blood mononuclear cells (PBMCs), obtained when the disease was refractory, from a patient treated with antithyroid drugs. These receptors all stem from a female donor with Graves disease.

This clonotype came up a few times. The rearrangement joins TRBV20-1 to TRBJ1-4; the D is unclear. Germline-derived CDR1 and CDR2 are DFQATT and SNEGSKA (reference sequence). The CDR3 runs to 14 residues. V was trimmed by 6 bases and J by 4 bases, leaving 15 bases between them. Here the CDR3 DNA reads TGCAGTGCCCCGGACCGTTCCCGTAATGAAAAACTGTTTTTT. This gives the protein CSAPDRSRNEKLFF.

About this clonotype itself: At one boundary the junction diverges from the germline segment, which might be a read error. The chain carries TRBV20-1 and TRBJ2-7, with D perhaps matching TRBD2 (5 bases). CDR1 DFQATT and CDR2 SNEGSKA come from the germline V gene (reference sequence). The CDR3 runs 14 residues. The CDR3 DNA is TGCAGTGCCAGAGGGCCCTTCCTAACCTACGAGCAGCACTTC. It is translated as CSARGPFLTYEQHF.

This clonotype was picked up a small number of times. The chain uses TRBV7-2 and TRBJ2-7; the D is unclear. Looked up from germline, CDR1 is SGHTA and CDR2 is FQGNSA. The V end lost 1 base, the J end lost 2 bases, and 6 bases lay between the germline ends. The CDR3 runs to 13 residues. The CDR3 nucleotides are TGTGCCAGCAGCTTAGAGTTGACCTACGAGCAGTACTTC. It yields the protein CASSLELTYEQYF.

In this sample, this clonotype turned up a few times. The chain is built from TRBV20-1 and TRBJ2-7; 8 bases are shared with TRBD1. There are 12 residues in the CDR3. Trimming took 6 bases from V and 2 from J; bases not matched to a gene: 3. Germline V gives CDR1 DFQATT, CDR2 SNEGSKA (reference sequence). CDR3 loop: CSAPDRAYEQYF. In DNA, the CDR3 is TGCAGTGCCCCGGACAGGGCCTACGAGCAGTACTTC.

This clonotype showed up many times. This chain joins TRBV12-3 or TRBV12-4 and TRBJ1-5; 9 bases are a match to TRBD1. V lost 5 bases, J lost 13 bases, and 9 bases stayed unmatched. The CDR3 is 13 residues long. The CDR3 bases are TGTGCCAGCAGTCCCGGGACAGGGAGAGATCAGCATTTT. Its translation: CASSPGTGRDQHF.

Ten or more counts support this clonotype. The chain has TRBV11-3 and TRBJ2-5; TRBD2 aligns across 8 bases. Germline V gene sequence: CDR1 SGHNT, CDR2 YENEEA. There are 16 residues in the CDR3. The J segment lost 5 bases and the V segment lost 3 bases, leaving 11 bases of the junction unmatched. DNA of the CDR3: TGTGCCAGCAGCTTTGGCGGGGGGATAAGTAAGGAGACCCAGTACTTC. Translating it yields CASSFGGGISKETQYF.

The chain carries TRBV20-1 and TRBJ2-7, with 13 bases that match TRBD2. This CDR3 region has 17 residues. J gave up 3 bases and V 0 bases, and 8 bases lay outside the gene matches. Germline lookup yields CDR1 DFQATT and CDR2 SNEGSKA (reference sequence). This chain's CDR3 is CSARDLRTSGSNYEQYF. The CDR3 region has the DNA TGCAGTGCTAGAGATCTGAGGACTAGCGGGAGTAACTACGAGCAGTACTTC.

CDR3 coding DNA: TGCAGCGTTGGTACTGGGCTCCAGGGCATTCAGTACTTC. Protein product: CSVGTGLQGIQYF. The chain carries TRBV29-1 and TRBJ2-4; a possible D gene is TRBD1 (5 bases). Trimming removed 4 bases from V and 9 bases from J, with 16 bases in between. The length of the CDR3 is 13 residues. Germline V CDR1 and CDR2: SQVTM, ANQGSEA.

The gene calls are TRBV28 and TRBJ1-5; the D gene is possibly TRBD1 (5 bases). From germline, CDR1 is MDHEN and CDR2 SYDVKM. The CDR3 consists of 14 residues. V was cut by 6 bases and J by 5 bases, with 14 bases left in between. CDR3 bases: TGTGCCAGCAGCCAACGGGACGGTTATCAGCCCCAGCATTTT. Its protein is CASSQRDGYQPQHF.

The rearrangement links TRBV2 to TRBJ2-6, with TRBD1 identical over 12 bases. V was pared by 6 bases and J by 1 base, with 1 base of the junction left unmatched. CDR1 and CDR2 from the germline V gene are SNHLY and FYNNEI. The CDR3 spans 16 residues. Written as DNA, the CDR3 is TGTGCCAGCAGGGGACAGGGGGCTTCTGGGGCCAACGTCCTGACTTTC. The encoded protein is CASRGQGASGANVLTF.

This clonotype was seen a few times. The CDR3 is CASSSGRLNTGELFF. Written as DNA, the CDR3 is TGTGCCAGCTCATCCGGACGGCTGAACACCGGGGAGCTGTTTTTT. The chain is built from TRBV18 and TRBJ2-2; D unresolved. V lost 5 bases and J 1 base, leaving 11 bases between the germline ends. The CDR3 extends over 15 amino acids. Per germline, CDR1 KGHSH and CDR2 LQKENI.

This chain joins TRBV19 and TRBJ1-5; tentatively, D is TRBD1 (5 bases). Deletions cut 3 bases from V and 6 bases from J, with 12 bases between. This CDR3 spans 14 amino acids. The V gene's germline CDR1 is LNHDA and CDR2 SQIVND (reference sequence). CDR3 sequence reads: CASSMVGGTQPQHF. The CDR3 DNA follows: TGTGCCAGTAGTATGGTGGGGGGGACTCAGCCCCAGCATTTT.

Ten or more counts support this clonotype. V usage is TRBV7-2 and J usage is TRBJ1-5; D ambiguous. V was cut by 5 bases and J by 1 base, with 12 bases left in between. CDR3 length: 15 amino acids. Germline lookup yields CDR1 SGHTA and CDR2 FQGNSA. The CDR3 coding sequence is TGTGCCAGCAGCCATGGTCAAGGGAGCAATCAGCCCCAGCATTTT. It is translated as CASSHGQGSNQPQHF.

The chain links TRBV19 to TRBJ2-2; perhaps TRBD1 as D (5 bases). In germline, CDR1 is LNHDA, CDR2 SQIVND (reference sequence). The CDR3 has 14 residues. The V and J ends lost 7 bases and 7 bases respectively, with 16 bases between them. CDR3 sequence reads: CASTLRAGNGELFF. CDR3 nucleotide sequence: TGTGCCAGTACTCTACGAGCAGGGAACGGGGAGCTGTTTTTT.

This clonotype was seen only a few times. The CDR3 protein is CASSGQDRGSSPLHF. For the CDR3, the DNA is TGCGCCAGCAGCGGTCAGGACAGGGGGAGTTCACCCCTCCACTTT. The rearrangement links TRBV5-1 to TRBJ1-6; 10 bases fit TRBD1. This CDR3 is 15 amino acids long. V was clipped by 4 bases and J by 9 bases; unmatched bases: 7. Germline values: CDR1 SGHRS, CDR2 YFSETQ.

Ten or more counts support this clonotype. The chain joins TRBV3-1 to TRBJ1-2; the D gene is possibly TRBD1 (6 bases). Germline V lookup: CDR1 LGHDT, CDR2 YNNKEL (reference sequence). The CDR3 covers 13 residues. Trimming removed 0 bases at V and 5 bases at J, with 7 bases between. CDR3 bases: TGTGCCAGCAGCCAAGACGGACAGTATGGCTACACCTTC. Translation: CASSQDGQYGYTF.

This clonotype was seen ten or more times. CDR3 amino acids: CASAPTPAGELFF. The CDR3 DNA sequence: TGCGCCAGCGCCCCAACACCGGCCGGGGAGCTGTTTTTT. The chain carries TRBV5-1 and TRBJ2-2, with D unresolved. Trimming left V 7 bases short and J 6 bases short, with 13 bases between. CDR3 length: 13 amino acids. From germline, CDR1 is SGHRS and CDR2 YFSETQ.

This clonotype was seen many times. This CDR3 is CASSLGLAGGADEQYF. The CDR3 DNA is TGTGCCAGCAGCCTGGGGCTAGCGGGAGGCGCGGACGAGCAGTACTTC. The chain is built from TRBV3-1 and TRBJ2-7, with 11 nucleotides matching TRBD2. V shed 4 bases, J shed 5 bases, and the junction held 10 bases outside the gene matches. This CDR3 has 16 residues. In germline, CDR1 is LGHDT, CDR2 YNNKEL (reference sequence).

The chain joins TRBV30 to TRBJ1-1, with TRBD1 identical over 8 bases. CDR1 and CDR2 from the germline V gene are GTSNPN and SVGIG (reference sequence). With V trimmed by 0 bases and J by 4 bases, 4 bases remained unmatched. The CDR3 runs to 14 residues. CDR3 coding DNA: TGTGCCTGGAGTGTCACAGGGGGTGTCACTGAAGCTTTCTTT. Translating it yields CAWSVTGGVTEAFF. The full variable domain, with the rest looked up from reference TRBV30 and TRBJ1-1, is SQTIHQWPATLVQPVGSPLSLECTVEGTSNPNLYWYRQAAGRGLQLLFYSVGIGQISSEVPQNLSASRPQDRQFILSSKKLLLSDSGFYLCAWSVTGGVTEAFFGQGTRLTVV.

This clonotype showed up just once. The chain carries TRBV9 and TRBJ2-6, with TRBD1 matching over 10 bases. Unmatched junction bases numbered 9, after V lost 4 bases and J lost 2 bases. Looked up from germline, CDR1 is SGDLS and CDR2 is YYNGEE. The length of the CDR3 is 18 residues. DNA of the CDR3: TGTGCCAGCAGCAACTCCCGGGACAGGGGAGCTGGGGCCAACGTCCTGACTTTC. This translates into CASSNSRDRGAGANVLTF.

This chain connects TRBV4-3 to TRBJ1-6, with a weak D call TRBD1 (6 bases). Per germline, CDR1 LGHNA and CDR2 YSLEER. Trimming stripped 4 bases from V and 8 bases from J, with 15 bases between. CDR3 length: 15 amino acids. The CDR3, as DNA: TGCGCCAGCAGCCGAGGGACACGGGCGGATTCACCCCTCCACTTT. As protein: CASSRGTRADSPLHF.